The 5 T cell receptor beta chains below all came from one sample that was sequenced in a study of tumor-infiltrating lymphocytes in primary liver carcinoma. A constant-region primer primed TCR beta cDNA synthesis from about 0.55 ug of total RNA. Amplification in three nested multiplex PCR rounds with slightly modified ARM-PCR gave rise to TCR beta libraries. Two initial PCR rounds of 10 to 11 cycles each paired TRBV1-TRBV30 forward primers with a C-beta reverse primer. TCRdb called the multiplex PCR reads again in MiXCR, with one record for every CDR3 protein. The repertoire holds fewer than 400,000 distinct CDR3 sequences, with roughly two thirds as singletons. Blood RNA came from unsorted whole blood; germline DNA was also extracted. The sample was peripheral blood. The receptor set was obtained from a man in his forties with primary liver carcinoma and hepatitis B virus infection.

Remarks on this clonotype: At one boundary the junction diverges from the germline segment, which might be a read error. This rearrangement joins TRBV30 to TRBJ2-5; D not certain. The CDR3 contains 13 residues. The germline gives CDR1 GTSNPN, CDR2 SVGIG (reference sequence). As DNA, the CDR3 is TGTGTCTGGAGTGCGCTCGGCCCCGAGACCCAGTACTTC. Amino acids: CVWSALGPETQYF.

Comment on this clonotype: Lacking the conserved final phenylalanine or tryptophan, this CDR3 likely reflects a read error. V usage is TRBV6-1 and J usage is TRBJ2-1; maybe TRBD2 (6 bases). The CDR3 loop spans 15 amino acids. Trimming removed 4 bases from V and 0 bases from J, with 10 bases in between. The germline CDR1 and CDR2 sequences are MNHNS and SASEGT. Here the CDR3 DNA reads TGTGCCAGCAGTGGGGGGGTGATCTCCTACAATGAGCAGTTCATC. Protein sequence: CASSGGVISYNEQFI.

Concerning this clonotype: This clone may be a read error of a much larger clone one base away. In nucleotides, the CDR3 is TGTGCCAGCAGTCCCTGGGCAGGGGGCGTCGGCACTGAAGCTTTCTTT. Protein sequence: CASSPWAGGVGTEAFF. This chain uses TRBV6-5 with TRBJ1-1, with 8 bases that match TRBD1. Per the germline V gene, CDR1 is MNHEY and CDR2 is SVGAGI. This CDR3 has 16 amino acids. The trim removed 5 bases at V and 4 bases at J, leaving 12 bases unmatched.

The CDR3: CATSDGDRASTEAFF. CDR3 nucleotide sequence: TGTGCCACCAGTGATGGTGACAGGGCCAGCACTGAAGCTTTCTTT. The V and J genes are TRBV24-1 and TRBJ1-1, with 7 bases matching TRBD1. Germline CDR1 is KGHDR and CDR2 is SFDVKD. This CDR3 has 15 amino acids. With 3 bases clipped from V and 4 bases from J, the junction kept 7 bases outside the gene matches.

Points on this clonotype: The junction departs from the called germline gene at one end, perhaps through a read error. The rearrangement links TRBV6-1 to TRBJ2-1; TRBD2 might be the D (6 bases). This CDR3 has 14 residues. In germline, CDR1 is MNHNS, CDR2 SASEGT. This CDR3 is CDSNEKVREIEQFF. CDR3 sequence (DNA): TGTGACAGCAATGAAAAAGTTCGGGAGATTGAACAGTTCTTC.